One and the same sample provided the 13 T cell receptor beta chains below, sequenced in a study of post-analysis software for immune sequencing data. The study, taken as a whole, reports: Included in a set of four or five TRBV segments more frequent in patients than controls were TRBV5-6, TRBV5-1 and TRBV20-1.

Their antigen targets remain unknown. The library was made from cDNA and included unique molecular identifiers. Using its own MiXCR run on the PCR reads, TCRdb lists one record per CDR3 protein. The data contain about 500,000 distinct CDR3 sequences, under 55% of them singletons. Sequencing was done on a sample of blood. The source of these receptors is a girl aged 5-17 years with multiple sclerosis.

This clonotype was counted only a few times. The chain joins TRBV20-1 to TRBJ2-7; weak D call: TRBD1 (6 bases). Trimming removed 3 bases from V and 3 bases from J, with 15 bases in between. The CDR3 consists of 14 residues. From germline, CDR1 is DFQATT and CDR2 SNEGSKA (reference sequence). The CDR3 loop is CSASTGQISYEQYF. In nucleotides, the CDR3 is TGCAGTGCTAGCACAGGACAGATAAGCTACGAGCAGTACTTC.

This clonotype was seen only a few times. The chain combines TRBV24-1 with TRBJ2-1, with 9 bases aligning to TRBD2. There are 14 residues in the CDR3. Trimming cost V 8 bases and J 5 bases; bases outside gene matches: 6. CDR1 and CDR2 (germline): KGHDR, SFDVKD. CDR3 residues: CATKSASGDNEQFF. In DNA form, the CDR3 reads TGTGCCACCAAGTCGGCTAGCGGGGACAATGAGCAGTTCTTC.

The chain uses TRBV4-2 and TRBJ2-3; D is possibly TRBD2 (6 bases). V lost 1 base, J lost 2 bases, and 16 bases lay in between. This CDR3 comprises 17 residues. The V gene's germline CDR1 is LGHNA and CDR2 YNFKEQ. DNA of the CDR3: TGTGCCAGCAGCCAAGGTGGCAGGACTACCAACACAGATACGCAGTATTTT. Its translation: CASSQGGRTTNTDTQYF.

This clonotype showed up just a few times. As DNA, the CDR3 is TGTGCCAGCAGCCAAGCCGGGACTAGCAATTACGAGCAGTACTTC. Translation: CASSQAGTSNYEQYF. This rearrangement joins TRBV3-1 to TRBJ2-4; 9 nucleotides line up with TRBD2. TRBJ2-7 explains the end of the DNA better; the J call may be wrong. The CDR3 runs 15 residues. Per the germline V gene, CDR1 is LGHDT and CDR2 is YNNKEL (reference sequence).

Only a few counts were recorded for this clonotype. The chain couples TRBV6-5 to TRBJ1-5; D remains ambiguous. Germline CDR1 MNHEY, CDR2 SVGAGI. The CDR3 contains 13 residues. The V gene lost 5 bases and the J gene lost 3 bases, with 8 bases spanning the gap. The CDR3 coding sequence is TGTGCCAGCAGTCCCGGGCTCAATCAGCCCCAGCATTTT. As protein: CASSPGLNQPQHF.

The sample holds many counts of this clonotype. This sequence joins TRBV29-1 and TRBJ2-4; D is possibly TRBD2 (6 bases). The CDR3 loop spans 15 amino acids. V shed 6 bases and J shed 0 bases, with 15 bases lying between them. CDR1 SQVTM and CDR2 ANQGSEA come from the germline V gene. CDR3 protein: CSVMAGSLAKNIQYF. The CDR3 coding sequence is TGCAGCGTGATGGCGGGAAGCCTAGCCAAAAACATTCAGTACTTC.

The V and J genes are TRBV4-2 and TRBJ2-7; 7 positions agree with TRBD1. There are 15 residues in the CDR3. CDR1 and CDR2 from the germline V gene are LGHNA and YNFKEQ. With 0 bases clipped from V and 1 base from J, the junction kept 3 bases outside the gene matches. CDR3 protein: CASSQDAGGSYEQYF. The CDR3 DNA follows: TGTGCCAGCAGCCAAGATGCAGGGGGATCCTACGAGCAGTACTTC.

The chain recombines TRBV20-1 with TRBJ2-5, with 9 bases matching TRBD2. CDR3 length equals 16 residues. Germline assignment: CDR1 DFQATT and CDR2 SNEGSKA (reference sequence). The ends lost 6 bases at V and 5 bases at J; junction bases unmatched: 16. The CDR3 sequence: CSAVDSAREGKETQYF. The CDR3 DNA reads TGCAGTGCGGTTGATTCGGCGCGGGAGGGTAAGGAGACCCAGTACTTC.

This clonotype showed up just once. CDR3 coding DNA: TGTGCCAGCAGTGAAGTGAGGGACCCAGATACGCAGTATTTT. As protein: CASSEVRDPDTQYF. The J gene is TRBJ2-3, the V gene TRBV6-1; possibly TRBD1 or TRBD2 for D (5 bases each). The CDR3 is 14 amino acids. Germline CDR1 MNHNS, CDR2 SASEGT. Trimming shortened V by 1 base and J by 4 bases, and 9 bases separated the two germline ends.

CDR3 protein: CASSVVTSDNEQFF. CDR3 coding DNA: TGTGCCAGCAGCGTAGTGACATCCGACAATGAGCAGTTCTTC. V is TRBV9 and J is TRBJ2-1; D is ambiguous. Germline loops: CDR1 SGDLS, CDR2 YYNGEE. V lost 0 bases and J 5 bases, leaving 9 bases between the germline ends. This CDR3 is built from 14 residues. The full variable domain, completed using reference TRBV9 and TRBJ2-1, is DSGVTQTPKHLITATGQRVTLRCSPRSGDLSVYWYQQSLDQGLQFLIQYYNGEERAKGNILERFSAQQFPDLHSELNLSSLELGDSALYFCASSVVTSDNEQFFGPGTRLTVL.

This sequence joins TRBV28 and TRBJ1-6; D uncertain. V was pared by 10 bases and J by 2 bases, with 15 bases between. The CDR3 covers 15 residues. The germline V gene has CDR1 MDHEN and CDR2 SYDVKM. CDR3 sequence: CATKDPAPYNSPLHF. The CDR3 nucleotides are TGTGCCACCAAAGACCCAGCTCCCTATAATTCACCCCTCCACTTT.

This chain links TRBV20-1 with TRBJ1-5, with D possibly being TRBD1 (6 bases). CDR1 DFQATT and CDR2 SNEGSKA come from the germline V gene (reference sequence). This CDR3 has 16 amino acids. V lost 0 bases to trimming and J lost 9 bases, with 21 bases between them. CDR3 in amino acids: CSARDRVGQGGGPQHF. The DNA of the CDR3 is TGCAGTGCTAGAGATCGGGTTGGACAAGGGGGAGGGCCCCAGCATTTT.

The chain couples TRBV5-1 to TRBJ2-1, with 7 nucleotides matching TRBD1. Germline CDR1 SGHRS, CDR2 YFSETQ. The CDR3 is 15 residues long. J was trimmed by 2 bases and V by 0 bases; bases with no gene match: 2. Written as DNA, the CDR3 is TGCGCCAGCAGCTTGGTAGGACAGGCCTACAATGAGCAGTTCTTC. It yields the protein CASSLVGQAYNEQFF.